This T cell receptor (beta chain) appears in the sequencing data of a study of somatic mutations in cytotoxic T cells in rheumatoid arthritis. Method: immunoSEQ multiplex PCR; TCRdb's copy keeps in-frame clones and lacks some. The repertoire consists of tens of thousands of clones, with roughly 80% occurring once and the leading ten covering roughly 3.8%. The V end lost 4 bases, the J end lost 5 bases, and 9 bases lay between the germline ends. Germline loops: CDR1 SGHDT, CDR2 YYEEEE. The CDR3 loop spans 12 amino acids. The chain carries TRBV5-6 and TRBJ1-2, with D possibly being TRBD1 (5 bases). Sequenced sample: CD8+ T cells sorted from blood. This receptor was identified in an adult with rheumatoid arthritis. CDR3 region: CASSKGTYGYTF. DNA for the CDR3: TGTGCCAGCAGCAAGGGGACTTATGGCTACACCTTC. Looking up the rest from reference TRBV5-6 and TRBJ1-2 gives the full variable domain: DAGVTQSPTHLIKTRGQQVTLRCSPKSGHDTVSWYQQALGQGPQFIFQYYEEEERQRGNFPDRFSGHQFPNYSSELNVNALLLGDSALYLCASSKGTYGYTFGSGTRLTVV.